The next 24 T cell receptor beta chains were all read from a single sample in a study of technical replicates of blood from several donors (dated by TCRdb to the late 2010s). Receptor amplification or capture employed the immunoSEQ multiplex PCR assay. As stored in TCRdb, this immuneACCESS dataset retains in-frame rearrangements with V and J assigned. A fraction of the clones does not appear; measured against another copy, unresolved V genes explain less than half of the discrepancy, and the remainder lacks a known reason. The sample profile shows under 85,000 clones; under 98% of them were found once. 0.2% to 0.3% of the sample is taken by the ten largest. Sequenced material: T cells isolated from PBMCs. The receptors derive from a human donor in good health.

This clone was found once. CDR3 nucleotides: TGTGCCAGTAGTATAGCTACTAATAGCGGGCAAGAGACCCAGTACTTC. It is translated as CASSIATNSGQETQYF. The V and J genes are TRBV19 and TRBJ2-5; 7 nucleotides match TRBD2. V was clipped by 1 base and J by 2 bases; unmatched bases: 7. CDR1 and CDR2 from the germline V gene are LNHDA and SQIVND (reference sequence). The CDR3 is 16 amino acids.

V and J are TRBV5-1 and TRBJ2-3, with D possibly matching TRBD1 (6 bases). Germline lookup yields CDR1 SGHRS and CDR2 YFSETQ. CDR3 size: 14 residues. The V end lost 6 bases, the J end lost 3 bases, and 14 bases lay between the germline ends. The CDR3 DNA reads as TGCGCCAGCACCCACAGGGTGGGTACAGATACGCAGTATTTT. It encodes CASTHRVGTDTQYF. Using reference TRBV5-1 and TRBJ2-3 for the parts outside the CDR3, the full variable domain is KAGVTQTPRYLIKTRGQQVTLSCSPISGHRSVSWYQQTPGQGLQFLFEYFSETQRNKGNFPGRFSGRQFSNSRSEMNVSTLELGDSALYLCASTHRVGTDTQYFGPGTRLTVL.

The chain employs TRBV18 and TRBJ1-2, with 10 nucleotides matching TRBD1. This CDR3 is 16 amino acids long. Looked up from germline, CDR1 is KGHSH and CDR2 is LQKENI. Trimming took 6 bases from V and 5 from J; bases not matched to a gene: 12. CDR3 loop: CASSSGTGAMMYGYTF. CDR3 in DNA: TGTGCCAGCTCCTCAGGGACAGGGGCAATGATGTATGGCTACACCTTC. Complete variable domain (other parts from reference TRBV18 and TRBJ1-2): NAGVMQNPRHLVRRRGQEARLRCSPMKGHSHVYWYRQLPEEGLKFMVYLQKENIIDESGMPKERFSAEFPKEGPSILRIQQVVRGDSAAYFCASSSGTGAMMYGYTFGSGTRLTVV.

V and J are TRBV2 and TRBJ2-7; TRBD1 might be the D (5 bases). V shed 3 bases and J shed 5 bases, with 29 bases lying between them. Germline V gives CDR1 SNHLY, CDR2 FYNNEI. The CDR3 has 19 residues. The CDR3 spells CASSDLTFSSDGALDEQYF. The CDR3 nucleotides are TGTGCCAGCAGTGACCTGACATTCTCTAGTGATGGGGCCCTTGACGAGCAGTACTTC.

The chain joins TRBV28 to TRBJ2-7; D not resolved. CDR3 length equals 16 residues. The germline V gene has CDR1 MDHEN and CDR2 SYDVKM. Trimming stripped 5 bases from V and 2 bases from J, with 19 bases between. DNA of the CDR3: TGTGCCAGCAGTCCATCTGAGGCACATAACCCCTACGAGCAGTACTTC. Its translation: CASSPSEAHNPYEQYF.

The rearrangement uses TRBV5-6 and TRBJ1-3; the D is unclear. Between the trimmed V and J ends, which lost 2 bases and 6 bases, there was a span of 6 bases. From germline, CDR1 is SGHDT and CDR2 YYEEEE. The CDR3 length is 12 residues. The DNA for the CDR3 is TGTGCCAGCAGCTTACTTGCAAACACCATATATTTT. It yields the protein CASSLLANTIYF.

CDR3 nucleotides: TGTGCCAGCAGCCCTCGGGACTACGCCGGCTACGAGCAGTACTTC. This gives the protein CASSPRDYAGYEQYF. The chain employs TRBV9 and TRBJ2-7, with 7 bases that match TRBD2. Germline CDR1 and CDR2: SGDLS and YYNGEE. V lost 4 bases, J lost 3 bases, and 10 bases stayed unmatched. The CDR3 extends over 15 amino acids.

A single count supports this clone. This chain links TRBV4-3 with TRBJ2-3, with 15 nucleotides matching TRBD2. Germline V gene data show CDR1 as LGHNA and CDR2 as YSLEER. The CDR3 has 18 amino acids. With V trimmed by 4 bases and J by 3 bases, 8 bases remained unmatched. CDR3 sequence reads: CASSLGVGTSGRTDTQYF. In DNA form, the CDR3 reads TGCGCCAGCAGCCTGGGAGTAGGGACTAGCGGGAGGACAGATACGCAGTATTTT.

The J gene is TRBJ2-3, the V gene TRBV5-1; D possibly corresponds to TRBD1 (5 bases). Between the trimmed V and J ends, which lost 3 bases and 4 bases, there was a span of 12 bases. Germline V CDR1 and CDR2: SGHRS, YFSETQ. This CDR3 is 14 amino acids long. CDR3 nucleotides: TGCGCCAGCAGCTATGGGGCCCCCCCAGATACGCAGTATTTT. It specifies CASSYGAPPDTQYF.

The CDR3 bases are TGTGCCACCAGGGGGCCGGGACAAGGTTTAACAGATACGCAGTATTTT. Protein: CATRGPGQGLTDTQYF. This sequence joins TRBV15 and TRBJ2-3; TRBD1 is a possible D gene (6 bases). The CDR3 extends over 16 amino acids. V lost 6 bases to trimming and J lost 3 bases, with 19 bases between them. In germline, CDR1 is LNHNV, CDR2 YYDKDF (reference sequence).

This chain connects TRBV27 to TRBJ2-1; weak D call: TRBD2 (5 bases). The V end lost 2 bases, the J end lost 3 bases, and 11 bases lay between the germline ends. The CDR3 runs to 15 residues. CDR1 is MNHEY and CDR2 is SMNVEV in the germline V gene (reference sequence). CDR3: CASSLRLAYYNEQFF. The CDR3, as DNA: TGTGCCAGCAGTTTAAGGCTAGCTTACTACAATGAGCAGTTCTTC.

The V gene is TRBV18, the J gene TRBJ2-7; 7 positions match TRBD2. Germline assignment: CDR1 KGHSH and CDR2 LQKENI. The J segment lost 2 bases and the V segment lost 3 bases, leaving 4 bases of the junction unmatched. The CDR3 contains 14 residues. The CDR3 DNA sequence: TGTGCCAGCTCACCGGTCGGGGGGACCTACGAGCAGTACTTC. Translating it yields CASSPVGGTYEQYF.

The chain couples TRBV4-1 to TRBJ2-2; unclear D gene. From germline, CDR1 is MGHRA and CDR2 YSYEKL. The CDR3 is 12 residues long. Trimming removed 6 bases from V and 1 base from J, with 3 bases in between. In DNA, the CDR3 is TGCGCCAGCAGTCAGAACACCGGGGAGCTGTTTTTT. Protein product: CASSQNTGELFF.

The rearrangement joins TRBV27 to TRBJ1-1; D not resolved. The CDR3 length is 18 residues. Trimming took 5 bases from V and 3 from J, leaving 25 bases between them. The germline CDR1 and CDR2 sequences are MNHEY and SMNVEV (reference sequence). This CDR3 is CASSLSLPGFIGDTEAFF. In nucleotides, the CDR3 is TGTGCCAGCAGTCTCAGTCTTCCGGGGTTTATTGGGGACACTGAAGCTTTCTTT.

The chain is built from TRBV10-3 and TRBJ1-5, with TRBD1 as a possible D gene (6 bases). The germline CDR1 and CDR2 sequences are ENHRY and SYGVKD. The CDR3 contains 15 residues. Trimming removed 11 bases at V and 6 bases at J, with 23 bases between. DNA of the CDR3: TGTGCCGTCTCTCGGGAGGGTTCCAGGGGTCAGCCCCAGCATTTT. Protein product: CAVSREGSRGQPQHF.

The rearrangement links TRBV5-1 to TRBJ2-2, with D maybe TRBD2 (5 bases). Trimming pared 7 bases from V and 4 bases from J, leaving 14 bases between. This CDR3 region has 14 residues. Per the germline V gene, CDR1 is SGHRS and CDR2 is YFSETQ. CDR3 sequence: CASSPVRGTGELFF. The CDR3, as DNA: TGCGCCAGCTCCCCCGTTCGGGGCACCGGGGAGCTGTTTTTT. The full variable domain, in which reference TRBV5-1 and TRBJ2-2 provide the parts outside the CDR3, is KAGVTQTPRYLIKTRGQQVTLSCSPISGHRSVSWYQQTPGQGLQFLFEYFSETQRNKGNFPGRFSGRQFSNSRSEMNVSTLELGDSALYLCASSPVRGTGELFFGEGSRLTVL.

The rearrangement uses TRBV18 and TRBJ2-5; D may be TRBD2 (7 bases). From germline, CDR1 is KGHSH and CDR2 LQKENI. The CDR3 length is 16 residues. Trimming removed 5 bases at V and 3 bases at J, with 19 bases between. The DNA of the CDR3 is TGTGCCAGCTCATTGGGACAAGTAGGGACTAAAGAGACCCAGTACTTC. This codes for CASSLGQVGTKETQYF.

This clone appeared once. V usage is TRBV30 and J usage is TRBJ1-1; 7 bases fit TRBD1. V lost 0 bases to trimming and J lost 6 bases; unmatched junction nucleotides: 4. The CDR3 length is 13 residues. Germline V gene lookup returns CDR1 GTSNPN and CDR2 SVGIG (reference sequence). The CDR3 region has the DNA TGTGCCTGGAGTGTAGGGGGCGGGCCTGAAGCTTTCTTT. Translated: CAWSVGGGPEAFF.

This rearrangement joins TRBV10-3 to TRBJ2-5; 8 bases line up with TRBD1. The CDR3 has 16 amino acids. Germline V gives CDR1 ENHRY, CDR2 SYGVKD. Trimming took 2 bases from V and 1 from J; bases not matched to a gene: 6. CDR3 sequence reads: CAISEAGTGFQETQYF. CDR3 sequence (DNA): TGTGCCATCAGTGAGGCCGGGACAGGCTTCCAAGAGACCCAGTACTTC.

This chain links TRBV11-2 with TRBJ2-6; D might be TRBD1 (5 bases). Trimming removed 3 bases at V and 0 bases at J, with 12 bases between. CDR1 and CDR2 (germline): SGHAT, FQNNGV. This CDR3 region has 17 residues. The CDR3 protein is CASSFDSSYSGANVLTF. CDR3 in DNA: TGTGCCAGCAGCTTCGACAGCAGTTACTCTGGGGCCAACGTCCTGACTTTC.

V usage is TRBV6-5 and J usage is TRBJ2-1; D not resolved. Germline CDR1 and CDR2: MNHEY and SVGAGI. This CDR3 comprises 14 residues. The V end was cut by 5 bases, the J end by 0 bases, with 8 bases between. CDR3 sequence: CASSDLGSYNEQFF. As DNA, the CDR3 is TGTGCCAGCAGTGATCTAGGCTCCTACAATGAGCAGTTCTTC.

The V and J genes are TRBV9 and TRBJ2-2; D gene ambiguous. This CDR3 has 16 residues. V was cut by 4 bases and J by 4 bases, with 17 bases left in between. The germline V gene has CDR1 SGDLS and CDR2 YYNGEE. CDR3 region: CASSIRTKVGTGELFF. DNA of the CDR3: TGTGCCAGCAGCATACGCACTAAGGTCGGCACCGGGGAGCTGTTTTTT.

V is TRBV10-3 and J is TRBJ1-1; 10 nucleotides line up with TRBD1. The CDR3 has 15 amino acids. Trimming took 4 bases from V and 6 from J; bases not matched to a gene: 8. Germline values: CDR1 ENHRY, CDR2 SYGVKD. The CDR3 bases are TGTGCCATCAGTGGACGGACAGGGGGTTTCGCTGAAGCTTTCTTT. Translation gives CAISGRTGGFAEAFF.

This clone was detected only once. This CDR3 is CATSGLLPGTGELFF. The CDR3 region has the DNA TGTGCCACCAGCGGGCTACTACCGGGGACCGGGGAGCTGTTTTTT. The chain uses TRBV15 and TRBJ2-2; possible D gene TRBD2, 5 bases. Germline CDR1 reads LNHNV; CDR2 reads YYDKDF (reference sequence). V lost 5 bases and J 5 bases, leaving 15 bases between the germline ends. The CDR3 loop spans 15 amino acids.